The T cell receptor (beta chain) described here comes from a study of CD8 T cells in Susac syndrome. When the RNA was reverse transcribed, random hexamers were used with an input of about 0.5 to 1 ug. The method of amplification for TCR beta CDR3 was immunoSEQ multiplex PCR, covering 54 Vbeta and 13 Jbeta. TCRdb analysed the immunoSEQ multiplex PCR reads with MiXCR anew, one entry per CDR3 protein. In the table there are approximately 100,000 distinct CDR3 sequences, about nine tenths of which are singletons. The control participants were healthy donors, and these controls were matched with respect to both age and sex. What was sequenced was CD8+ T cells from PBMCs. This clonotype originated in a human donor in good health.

The CDR3 loop reads CASSQDKQRVYGYTF. For the CDR3, the DNA is TGTGCCAGCAGCCAAGATAAACAGCGAGTCTATGGCTACACCTTC. The chain carries TRBV3-1 and TRBJ1-2, with D uncertain. This CDR3 has 15 amino acids. CDR1 and CDR2 (germline): LGHDT, YNNKEL (reference sequence). The V gene lost 0 bases and the J gene lost 4 bases, with 12 bases spanning the gap.